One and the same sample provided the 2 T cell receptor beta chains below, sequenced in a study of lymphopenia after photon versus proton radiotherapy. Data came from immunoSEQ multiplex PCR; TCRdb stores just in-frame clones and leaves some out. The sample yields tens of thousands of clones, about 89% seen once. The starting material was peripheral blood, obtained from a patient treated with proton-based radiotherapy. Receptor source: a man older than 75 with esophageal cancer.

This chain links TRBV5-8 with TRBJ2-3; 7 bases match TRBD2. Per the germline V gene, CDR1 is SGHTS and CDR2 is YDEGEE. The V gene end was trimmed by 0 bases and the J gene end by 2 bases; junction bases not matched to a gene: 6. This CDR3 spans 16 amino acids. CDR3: CASSLAREVITDTQYF. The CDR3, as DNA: TGTGCCAGCAGCTTGGCCCGGGAGGTGATCACAGATACGCAGTATTTT.

CDR3 protein: CASSDPGRLNTEAFF. CDR3 DNA sequence: TGTGCCAGCAGCGACCCGGGACGGCTGAACACTGAAGCTTTCTTT. J is TRBJ1-1 and V is TRBV2; D is possibly TRBD1 (5 bases). Germline V gives CDR1 SNHLY, CDR2 FYNNEI. With 6 bases removed from V and 0 bases from J, the gap between germline ends came to 14 bases. This CDR3 is 15 amino acids long. The full variable domain, completed using reference TRBV2 and TRBJ1-1, is EPEVTQTPSHQVTQMGQEVILRCVPISNHLYFYWYRQILGQKVEFLVSFYNNEISEKSEIFDDQFSVERPDGSNFTLKIRSTKLEDSAMYFCASSDPGRLNTEAFFGQGTRLTVV.